This T cell receptor beta chain was retrieved from a study of blood T cell repertoires in COVID-19. Data came from immunoSEQ multiplex PCR; TCRdb stores just in-frame clones and leaves some out. The table includes about 200,000 clones, 78% detected once. The V gene's germline CDR1 is PRHDT and CDR2 FYEKMQ (reference sequence). Trimming left V 2 bases short and J 10 bases short, with 15 bases between. The CDR3 length is 15 residues. The clonotype comes from a woman aged 80 or older with active or convalescent COVID-19. The V call is TRBV13, the J call TRBJ1-6; D may be TRBD1 (6 bases). The source material was peripheral blood. The CDR3 reads CASSLKRAGVSPLHF. CDR3 nucleotides: TGTGCCAGCAGCTTAAAACGGGCAGGGGTCTCACCCCTCCACTTT.